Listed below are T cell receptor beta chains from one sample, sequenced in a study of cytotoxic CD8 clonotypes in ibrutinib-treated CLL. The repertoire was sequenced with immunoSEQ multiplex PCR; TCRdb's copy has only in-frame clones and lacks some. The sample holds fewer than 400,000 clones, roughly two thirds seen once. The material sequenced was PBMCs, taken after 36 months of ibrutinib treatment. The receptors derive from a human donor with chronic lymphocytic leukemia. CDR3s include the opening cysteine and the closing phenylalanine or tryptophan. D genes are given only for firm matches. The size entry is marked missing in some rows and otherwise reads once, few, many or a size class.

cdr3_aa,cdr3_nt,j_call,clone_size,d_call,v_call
CARQRAQGTIEAFF,TGTGCCCGACAGCGTGCACAGGGTACGATTGAAGCTTTCTTT,TRBJ1-1,-,-,TRBV2
CASSLGTFQYF,TGCGCCAGCAGCTTGGGGACCTTTCAGTATTTT,TRBJ2-3,-,-,TRBV5-1
CASSPGTLTYEQYF,TGTGCCAGCAGTCCCGGGACTCTAACCTACGAGCAGTACTTC,TRBJ2-7,-,-,TRBV6-5
CASSVATRTSGNTIYF,TGTGCCAGCAGCGTAGCTACCCGCACCTCTGGAAACACCATATATTTT,TRBJ1-3,-,-,TRBV9
CSARVGEQYF,TGCAGTGCTAGAGTAGGAGAGCAGTACTTC,TRBJ2-7,-,-,TRBV20-1
CASRRADMLPDTQYF,TGTGCCAGCAGGCGAGCGGACATGCTCCCAGATACGCAGTATTTT,TRBJ2-3,once,-,TRBV5-5
CASSQDNGAVPPEQYF,TGCGCCAGCAGCCAAGATAACGGGGCGGTCCCACCCGAGCAGTACTTC,TRBJ2-7,few,-,TRBV4-3
CASSGYESYEQYF,TGTGCCAGCAGTGGCTATGAGTCCTACGAGCAGTACTTC,TRBJ2-7,few,-,TRBV6-1
CASSLVQGPLDRYTF,TGCGCCAGCAGCTTGGTCCAGGGCCCACTCGATAGGTACACCTTC,TRBJ1-2,-,-,TRBV5-1
CASTRQTNAETQYF,TGCGCCAGCACCCGACAGACTAACGCTGAGACCCAGTACTTC,TRBJ2-5,-,-,TRBV10-1
CSARTGPEQYF,TGCAGTGCTAGGACAGGGCCCGAGCAGTACTTC,TRBJ2-7,-,TRBD1,TRBV20-1
CASSQEGATVGDWYEQYF,TGCGCCAGCAGCCAAGAGGGAGCCACGGTGGGGGATTGGTACGAGCAGTACTTC,TRBJ2-7,-,-,TRBV4-1
CAISDGTGGYTF,TGTGCCATCAGTGATGGGACAGGCGGCTACACCTTC,TRBJ1-2,-,TRBD1,TRBV10-3
CASSDTGTTDNEQFF,TGTGCCAGCAGCGATACCGGGACTACTGACAATGAGCAGTTCTTC,TRBJ2-1,-,TRBD2,TRBV9
CASSEASGQPQHF,TGTGCCAGCAGTGAAGCCAGCGGGCAGCCCCAGCATTTT,TRBJ1-5,-,-,TRBV6-1
CASKHYRDTGELFF,TGTGCCAGTAAACATTACAGGGACACCGGGGAGCTGTTTTTT,TRBJ2-2,-,-,TRBV19
CASSSSGGARVYNEQFF,TGCGCCAGCAGCTCTAGCGGGGGGGCCAGGGTGTACAATGAGCAGTTCTTC,TRBJ2-1,-,TRBD2,TRBV10-2
CASSIRGPPAGTGELFF,TGTGCCAGTAGTATCCGAGGACCCCCCGCGGGCACCGGGGAGCTGTTTTTT,TRBJ2-2,-,-,TRBV19
CASSYRDVYNEQFF,TGTGCCAGCAGTTACCGGGACGTCTACAATGAGCAGTTCTTC,TRBJ2-1,-,-,TRBV7-2
CASSPLGRARGANVLTF,TGTGCCAGCAGCCCCCTCGGAAGAGCGAGAGGGGCCAACGTCCTGACTTTC,TRBJ2-6,-,-,TRBV9
CASSYSWDNAYEQYF,TGTGCCAGCAGTTACTCTTGGGACAACGCCTACGAGCAGTACTTC,TRBJ2-7,-,-,TRBV6-5
CASSDLAGGRNEQFF,TGCGCCAGCAGCGATCTAGCGGGGGGGCGCAATGAGCAGTTCTTC,TRBJ2-1,few,TRBD2,TRBV5-1
CASSLSGATYEQYF,TGTGCCAGCAGCTTGTCGGGCGCTACCTACGAGCAGTACTTC,TRBJ2-7,-,-,TRBV5-8
CASSGGARETQYF,TGTGCCAGCAGTGGGGGGGCCCGGGAGACCCAGTACTTC,TRBJ2-5,few,-,TRBV2
CASSLSRGSDTQYF,TGTGCCAGCAGCCTAAGTCGGGGATCAGATACGCAGTATTTT,TRBJ2-3,-,-,TRBV11-2
CASSEELALADTQYF,TGTGCCAGCAGTGAAGAATTAGCTCTTGCAGATACGCAGTATTTT,TRBJ2-3,-,-,TRBV2
CASSFRTAPRMQPEQYF,TGTGCCAGCAGCTTCAGAACGGCACCCCGGATGCAACCCGAGCAGTACTTC,TRBJ2-7,-,-,TRBV5-4
CASSLVGTIVQETQYF,TGCGCCAGCAGCTTGGTAGGGACTATAGTCCAAGAGACCCAGTACTTC,TRBJ2-5,-,TRBD2,TRBV5-1
CASSPSDRGNADTQYF,TGTGCCAGCAGCCCCTCGGACAGGGGAAATGCAGATACGCAGTATTTT,TRBJ2-3,-,TRBD1,TRBV7-9
CASSLPTYEQYF,TGCGCCAGCAGCTTGCCCACCTACGAGCAGTACTTC,TRBJ2-7,many,-,TRBV5-1
CASSAIRDIGTDTQYF,TGTGCCAGCAGTGCCATCCGGGACATCGGCACAGATACGCAGTATTTT,TRBJ2-3,-,-,TRBV25-1
CASTGQPNYGYTF,TGTGCCAGCACGGGGCAGCCCAACTATGGCTACACCTTC,TRBJ1-2,-,-,TRBV6-1
CASSLGGAPAYEQYF,TGTGCCAGCAGTCTAGGGGGCGCCCCGGCCTACGAGCAGTACTTC,TRBJ2-7,-,TRBD1,TRBV28
CASSTRLAGVQETQYF,TGTGCCAGCAGCACGCGACTAGCGGGGGTACAAGAGACCCAGTACTTC,TRBJ2-5,-,TRBD2,TRBV7-8
CASSPGYRGEQYF,TGTGCCAGCAGCCCAGGCTATAGAGGCGAGCAGTACTTC,TRBJ2-7,-,-,TRBV7-2
CASSLAPGLAGGIYNEQFF,TGTGCCAGCAGCTTAGCCCCGGGACTAGCGGGGGGGATATACAATGAGCAGTTCTTC,TRBJ2-1,-,TRBD2,TRBV7-2
CASSPGLGGYTF,TGTGCCAGCAGCCCCGGGTTGGGTGGCTACACCTTC,TRBJ1-2,-,-,TRBV27
CASSLGWGAGEQYF,TGTGCCAGCAGCTTGGGTTGGGGGGCAGGCGAGCAGTACTTC,TRBJ2-7,-,-,TRBV5-4
CASSQPQGASNQPQHF,TGCGCCAGCAGCCAACCACAGGGGGCGAGCAATCAGCCCCAGCATTTT,TRBJ1-5,-,TRBD1,TRBV4-1
CASSPLQYGYTF,TGTGCCAGCAGTCCTCTTCAATATGGCTACACCTTC,TRBJ1-2,-,-,TRBV6-5
CARATDHSGFSYEQYF,TGTGCCAGAGCCACTGATCATTCTGGGTTCAGCTACGAGCAGTACTTC,TRBJ2-7,-,-,TRBV6-4
CASSPFSGGYNEQFF,TGTGCCAGCAGTCCCTTTAGCGGGGGATACAATGAGCAGTTCTTC,TRBJ2-1,-,TRBD2,TRBV6-5
CATSRDPGETQYF,TGTGCCACCAGCAGAGATCCGGGAGAGACCCAGTACTTC,TRBJ2-5,-,-,TRBV15